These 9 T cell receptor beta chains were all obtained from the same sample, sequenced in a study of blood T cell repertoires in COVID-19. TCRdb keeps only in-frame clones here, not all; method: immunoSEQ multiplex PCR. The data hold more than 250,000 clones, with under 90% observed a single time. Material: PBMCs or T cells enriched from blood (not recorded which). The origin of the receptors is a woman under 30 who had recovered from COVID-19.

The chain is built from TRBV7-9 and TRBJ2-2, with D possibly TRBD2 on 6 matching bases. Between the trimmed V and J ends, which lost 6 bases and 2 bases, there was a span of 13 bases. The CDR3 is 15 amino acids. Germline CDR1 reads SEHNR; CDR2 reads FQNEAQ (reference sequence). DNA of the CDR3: TGTGCCAGCAGTCTCGGGGGAACAAACACCGGGGAGCTGTTTTTT. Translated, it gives CASSLGGTNTGELFF.

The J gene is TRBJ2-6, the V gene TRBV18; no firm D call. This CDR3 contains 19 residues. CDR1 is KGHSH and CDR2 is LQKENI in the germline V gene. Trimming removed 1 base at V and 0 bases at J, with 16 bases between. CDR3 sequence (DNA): TGTGCCAGCTCACCACTCCCCTCGTCCTCCAGCTCTGGGGCCAACGTCCTGACTTTC. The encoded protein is CASSPLPSSSSSGANVLTF.

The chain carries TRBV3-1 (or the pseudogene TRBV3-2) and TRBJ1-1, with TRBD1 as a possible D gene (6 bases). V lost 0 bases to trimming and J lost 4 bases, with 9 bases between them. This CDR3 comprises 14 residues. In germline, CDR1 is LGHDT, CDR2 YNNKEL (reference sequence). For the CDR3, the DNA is TGTGCCAGCAGCCAAGAGAACAGGGCCACTGAAGCTTTCTTT. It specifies CASSQENRATEAFF.

Here the CDR3 DNA reads TGTGCCAGCAGTATGGGACTAGCGCTAAGCACAGATACGCAGTATTTT. It is translated as CASSMGLALSTDTQYF. The J gene is TRBJ2-3, the V gene TRBV28; 10 positions agree with TRBD2. The CDR3 is made up of 16 amino acids. From germline, CDR1 is MDHEN and CDR2 SYDVKM. Trimming took 5 bases from V and 0 from J; bases not matched to a gene: 5.

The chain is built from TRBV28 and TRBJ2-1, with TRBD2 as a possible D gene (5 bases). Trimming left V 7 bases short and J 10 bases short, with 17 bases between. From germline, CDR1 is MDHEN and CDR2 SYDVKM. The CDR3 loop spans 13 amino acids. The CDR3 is CASTSEREKEQFF. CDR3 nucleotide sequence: TGTGCCAGCACCTCGGAAAGGGAGAAAGAGCAGTTCTTC.

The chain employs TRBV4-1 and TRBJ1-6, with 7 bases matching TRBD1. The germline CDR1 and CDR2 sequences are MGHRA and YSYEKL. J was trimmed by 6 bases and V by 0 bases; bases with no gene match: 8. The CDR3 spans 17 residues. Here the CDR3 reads CASSQDKLGTVNSPLHF. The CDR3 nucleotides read TGCGCCAGCAGCCAAGACAAATTAGGGACAGTTAATTCACCCCTCCACTTT.

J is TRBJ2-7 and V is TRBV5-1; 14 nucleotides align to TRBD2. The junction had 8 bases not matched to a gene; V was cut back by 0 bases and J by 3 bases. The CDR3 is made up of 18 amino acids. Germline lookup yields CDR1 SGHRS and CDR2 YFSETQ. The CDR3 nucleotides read TGCGCCAGCAGCTTGGCCGCGGGACTAGCGGGGGAAAGCTACGAGCAGTACTTC. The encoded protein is CASSLAAGLAGESYEQYF. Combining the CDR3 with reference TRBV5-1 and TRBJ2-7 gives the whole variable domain KAGVTQTPRYLIKTRGQQVTLSCSPISGHRSVSWYQQTPGQGLQFLFEYFSETQRNKGNFPGRFSGRQFSNSRSEMNVSTLELGDSALYLCASSLAAGLAGESYEQYFGPGTRLTVT.

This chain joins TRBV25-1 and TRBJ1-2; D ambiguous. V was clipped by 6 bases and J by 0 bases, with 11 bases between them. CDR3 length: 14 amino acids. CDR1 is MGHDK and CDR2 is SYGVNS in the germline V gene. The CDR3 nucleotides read TGTGCCAGCAGGCCGAACCCGGCTAACTATGGCTACACCTTC. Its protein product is CASRPNPANYGYTF.

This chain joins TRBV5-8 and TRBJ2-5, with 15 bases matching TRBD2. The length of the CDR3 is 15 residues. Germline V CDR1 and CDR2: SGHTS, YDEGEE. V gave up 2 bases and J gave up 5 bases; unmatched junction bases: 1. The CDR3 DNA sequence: TGTGCCAGCAGCTTAGGACTAGCGGGAGGGGAGACCCAGTACTTC. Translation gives CASSLGLAGGETQYF.